These 24 T cell receptor beta chains originate from one sample sequenced in a study of cytomegalovirus exposure and HLA in healthy donors. Clones were read by immunoSEQ multiplex PCR, and TCRdb kept only the in-frame ones, dropping some. The sample holds about 330,000 clones, roughly 88% seen once. Sequencing was done on a sample of PBMCs. These receptors were taken from a woman younger than 35 in good health and CMV-seronegative.

The chain employs TRBV29-1 and TRBJ2-3; 7 bases are a match to TRBD2. This CDR3 is 14 amino acids long. Germline CDR1 is SQVTM and CDR2 is ANQGSEA. V lost 4 bases to trimming and J lost 0 bases; unmatched junction nucleotides: 4. Here the CDR3 DNA reads TGCAGCGTTGGGGGGACTACTAGCACAGATACGCAGTATTTT. Residues: CSVGGTTSTDTQYF.

The CDR3 loop reads CSVSGRAKNEQYF. In DNA, the CDR3 is TGCAGCGTGAGCGGGAGGGCCAAGAACGAGCAGTACTTC. The chain combines TRBV29-1 with TRBJ2-7; 10 bases are shared with TRBD2. The germline V gene encodes CDR1 SQVTM and CDR2 ANQGSEA. The CDR3 is 13 residues long. Trimming took 6 bases from V and 5 from J; bases not matched to a gene: 7.

This sequence joins TRBV5-6 and TRBJ1-2; maybe TRBD1 (5 bases). The CDR3 sequence is 12 residues long. Trimming took 3 bases from V and 2 from J, leaving 5 bases between them. Germline V gives CDR1 SGHDT, CDR2 YYEEEE. The CDR3 spells CASSSGNYGYTF. The CDR3 DNA sequence: TGTGCCAGCAGCTCAGGGAACTATGGCTACACCTTC.

The rearrangement links TRBV5-4 to TRBJ2-1; the D gene is possibly TRBD1 (6 bases). The CDR3 contains 15 residues. V was pared by 3 bases and J by 10 bases, with 20 bases between. In germline, CDR1 is SGHNT, CDR2 YYREEE (reference sequence). The CDR3: CASSSTDRSVREQFF. CDR3 DNA sequence: TGTGCCAGCAGCTCCACTGACAGGTCGGTGAGGGAGCAGTTCTTC.

V usage is TRBV5-1 and J usage is TRBJ2-7, with 8 bases identical to TRBD2. J was trimmed by 6 bases and V by 0 bases; bases with no gene match: 5. The CDR3 covers 14 residues. Per the germline V gene, CDR1 is SGHRS and CDR2 is YFSETQ. CDR3 nucleotides: TGCGCCAGCAGCTTGGGTAGCGGGAAGGGCGAGCAGTACTTC. It encodes CASSLGSGKGEQYF.

The J gene is TRBJ1-1, the V gene TRBV6-5, with 8 bases lining up with TRBD1. Germline lookup yields CDR1 MNHEY and CDR2 SVGAGI. The CDR3 contains 16 residues. With 4 bases clipped from V and 4 bases from J, the junction kept 11 bases outside the gene matches. The CDR3 is CASSSGGRGRFTEAFF. CDR3 in DNA: TGTGCCAGCAGTTCGGGGGGCAGGGGGCGATTCACTGAAGCTTTCTTT.

The chain uses TRBV5-1 and TRBJ2-3, with D maybe TRBD2 (5 bases). Germline V gene data show CDR1 as SGHRS and CDR2 as YFSETQ. The V and J ends lost 4 bases and 5 bases respectively, with 17 bases between them. The CDR3 extends over 15 amino acids. CDR3 DNA sequence: TGCGCCAGCAGCGTTCCGGACTCGTCAGTAGATACGCAGTATTTT. Protein: CASSVPDSSVDTQYF.

The chain carries TRBV18 and TRBJ2-2; a possible D gene is TRBD2 (5 bases). The germline gives CDR1 KGHSH, CDR2 LQKENI. The CDR3 length is 15 residues. The V and J ends lost 6 bases and 3 bases respectively, with 14 bases between them. CDR3 region: CASSLGWGDTGELFF. The CDR3 DNA reads TGTGCCAGCTCTCTTGGTTGGGGAGACACCGGGGAGCTGTTTTTT. The full variable domain, completed using reference TRBV18 and TRBJ2-2, is NAGVMQNPRHLVRRRGQEARLRCSPMKGHSHVYWYRQLPEEGLKFMVYLQKENIIDESGMPKERFSAEFPKEGPSILRIQQVVRGDSAAYFCASSLGWGDTGELFFGEGSRLTVL.

The gene calls are TRBV30 and TRBJ1-1; no clear D. Per the germline V gene, CDR1 is GTSNPN and CDR2 is SVGIG (reference sequence). V was trimmed by 4 bases and J by 7 bases, leaving 13 bases between them. The CDR3 runs to 12 residues. DNA for the CDR3: TGTGCCTGGACTCCAGAGGATGATGAAGCTTTCTTT. Protein product: CAWTPEDDEAFF.

Only one count was recorded for this clone. This rearrangement joins TRBV14 to TRBJ2-7, with 9 nucleotides matching TRBD1. With V trimmed by 0 bases and J by 5 bases, 5 bases remained unmatched. This CDR3 comprises 15 residues. Per germline, CDR1 SGHDN and CDR2 FVKESK. The CDR3 sequence: CASSQDGTGNDEQYF. In DNA, the CDR3 is TGTGCCAGCAGCCAAGATGGGACAGGGAACGACGAGCAGTACTTC.

The chain couples TRBV19 to TRBJ2-1, with 9 bases fitting TRBD2. V lost 6 bases to trimming and J lost 5 bases; unmatched junction nucleotides: 8. The CDR3 runs to 15 residues. Per the germline V gene, CDR1 is LNHDA and CDR2 is SQIVND (reference sequence). CDR3 DNA: TGTGCCAGTAGCCAACTTGCGGGAGGGGACAATGAGCAGTTCTTC. Translated, it gives CASSQLAGGDNEQFF.

This chain connects TRBV2 to TRBJ1-4, with D tentatively TRBD1 (5 bases). CDR1 is SNHLY and CDR2 is FYNNEI in the germline V gene. The germline V and J ends were trimmed by 0 bases and 8 bases, with 16 bases remaining between them. The CDR3 length is 16 residues. This CDR3 is CASSEALGREGEKLFF. As DNA, the CDR3 is TGTGCCAGCAGTGAAGCGCTTGGCAGGGAGGGGGAAAAACTGTTTTTT.

The J gene is TRBJ2-1, the V gene TRBV4-3, with 7 bases aligning to TRBD1. J gave up 5 bases and V 2 bases, and 12 bases lay outside the gene matches. The CDR3 covers 17 residues. CDR1 LGHNA and CDR2 YSLEER come from the germline V gene. The chain's CDR3 is CASSQPRHGTANNEQFF. CDR3 DNA: TGCGCCAGCAGCCAACCGAGGCATGGGACAGCAAACAATGAGCAGTTCTTC.

This clone is a singleton in its sample. The chain employs TRBV4-1 and TRBJ2-3; TRBD2 aligns across 8 bases. The CDR3 covers 17 residues. V gave up 0 bases and J gave up 1 base; unmatched junction bases: 6. CDR1 is MGHRA, CDR2 YSYEKL, per germline. CDR3 region: CASSQDFAGGRTDTQYF. CDR3 nucleotides: TGCGCCAGCAGCCAAGATTTCGCGGGAGGCCGCACAGATACGCAGTATTTT.

The gene calls are TRBV5-6 and TRBJ2-1; 8 positions agree with TRBD2. Germline V CDR1 and CDR2: SGHDT, YYEEEE. V lost 0 bases to trimming and J lost 9 bases; unmatched junction nucleotides: 14. The CDR3 consists of 17 residues. The chain's CDR3 is CASSLVVGTRSPIEQFF. The DNA for the CDR3 is TGTGCCAGCAGCTTGGTTGTTGGGACTAGAAGTCCCATTGAGCAGTTCTTC. Full variable domain (remainder filled in from reference TRBV5-6 and TRBJ2-1): DAGVTQSPTHLIKTRGQQVTLRCSPKSGHDTVSWYQQALGQGPQFIFQYYEEEERQRGNFPDRFSGHQFPNYSSELNVNALLLGDSALYLCASSLVVGTRSPIEQFFGPGTRLTVL.

The chain joins TRBV2 to TRBJ2-7; 9 bases line up with TRBD1. Germline CDR1 reads SNHLY; CDR2 reads FYNNEI. The CDR3 contains 13 residues. V trimming: 7 bases; J trimming: 5 bases; junction bases outside the gene matches: 6. DNA of the CDR3: TGTGCCAGCACCCGGGACAGGGTAGACGAGCAGTACTTC. Its protein is CASTRDRVDEQYF. Based on the CDR3 plus reference TRBV2 and TRBJ2-7, the full variable domain is EPEVTQTPSHQVTQMGQEVILRCVPISNHLYFYWYRQILGQKVEFLVSFYNNEISEKSEIFDDQFSVERPDGSNFTLKIRSTKLEDSAMYFCASTRDRVDEQYFGPGTRLTVT.

The J gene is TRBJ2-3, the V gene TRBV5-4, with TRBD2 identical over 10 bases. This CDR3 is 16 amino acids long. From germline, CDR1 is SGHNT and CDR2 YYREEE (reference sequence). The junction had 2 bases not matched to a gene; V was cut back by 0 bases and J by 1 base. The chain's CDR3 is CASSLVLAGGTDTQYF. CDR3 coding DNA: TGTGCCAGCAGCTTGGTCCTAGCGGGAGGCACAGATACGCAGTATTTT. Based on the CDR3 plus reference TRBV5-4 and TRBJ2-3, the full variable domain is ETGVTQSPTHLIKTRGQQVTLRCSSQSGHNTVSWYQQALGQGPQFIFQYYREEENGRGNFPPRFSGLQFPNYSSELNVNALELDDSALYLCASSLVLAGGTDTQYFGPGTRLTVL.

The chain recombines TRBV5-6 with TRBJ2-5; 10 positions match TRBD1. CDR3 length equals 15 residues. Trimming took 4 bases from V and 5 from J; bases not matched to a gene: 8. The germline CDR1 and CDR2 sequences are SGHDT and YYEEEE. In DNA form, the CDR3 reads TGTGCCAGCAGCCCATCGACAGGGGGCTTTGAGACCCAGTACTTC. It encodes CASSPSTGGFETQYF.

The chain recombines TRBV9 with TRBJ2-7, with 10 positions matching TRBD1. V was pared by 4 bases and J by 5 bases, with 12 bases of the junction left unmatched. The CDR3 is made up of 16 amino acids. Germline V gene lookup returns CDR1 SGDLS and CDR2 YYNGEE. CDR3 protein: CASSPQDRGSTHEQYF. The CDR3 DNA is TGTGCCAGCAGCCCCCAGGACAGGGGGTCTACCCACGAGCAGTACTTC.

This chain connects TRBV19 to TRBJ1-2; D is uncertain. The CDR3 is 10 residues long. Germline assignment: CDR1 LNHDA and CDR2 SQIVND (reference sequence). The CDR3 bases are TGTGCGTCCCGGAGCTATGGCTACACCTTC. Translation gives CASRSYGYTF.

Points on this clone: One end of the junction is discordant with germline, which a read error may explain. The genes are TRBV25-1 and TRBJ2-1; 15 nucleotides match TRBD2. Germline CDR1 is MGHDK and CDR2 is SYGVNS. CDR3 size: 13 residues. In DNA, the CDR3 is TGTGCCAGCAGCCCCACCGGGACTAGCGGGAGGCTCTTC. Encoded protein: CASSPTGTSGRLF.

This chain joins TRBV7-8 and TRBJ2-7; a possible D gene is TRBD1 (6 bases). The CDR3 has 15 residues. Per germline, CDR1 SGHVS and CDR2 FQNEAQ. Trimming took off 1 base at V and 5 bases at J, with 15 bases between the two ends. The CDR3 here is CASSLGLGAGHEQYF. The CDR3 coding sequence is TGTGCCAGCAGCTTAGGGTTGGGGGCGGGTCACGAGCAGTACTTC.

This rearrangement joins TRBV28 to TRBJ1-2, with 11 positions matching TRBD1. This CDR3 contains 13 residues. Trimming cost V 6 bases and J 6 bases; bases outside gene matches: 3. The germline V gene has CDR1 MDHEN and CDR2 SYDVKM. The CDR3 sequence: CASRGQGVHGYTF. CDR3 nucleotides: TGTGCCAGCAGGGGACAGGGGGTCCATGGCTACACCTTC.

This rearrangement joins TRBV6-5 to TRBJ2-2; 8 bases line up with TRBD2. Germline V lookup: CDR1 MNHEY, CDR2 SVGAGI. This CDR3 comprises 15 residues. Trimming removed 6 bases from V and 4 bases from J; junction bases left unmatched: 7. Here the CDR3 reads CASSHSGMGTGELFF. Written as DNA, the CDR3 is TGTGCCAGCAGCCATAGCGGGATGGGCACCGGGGAGCTGTTTTTT.